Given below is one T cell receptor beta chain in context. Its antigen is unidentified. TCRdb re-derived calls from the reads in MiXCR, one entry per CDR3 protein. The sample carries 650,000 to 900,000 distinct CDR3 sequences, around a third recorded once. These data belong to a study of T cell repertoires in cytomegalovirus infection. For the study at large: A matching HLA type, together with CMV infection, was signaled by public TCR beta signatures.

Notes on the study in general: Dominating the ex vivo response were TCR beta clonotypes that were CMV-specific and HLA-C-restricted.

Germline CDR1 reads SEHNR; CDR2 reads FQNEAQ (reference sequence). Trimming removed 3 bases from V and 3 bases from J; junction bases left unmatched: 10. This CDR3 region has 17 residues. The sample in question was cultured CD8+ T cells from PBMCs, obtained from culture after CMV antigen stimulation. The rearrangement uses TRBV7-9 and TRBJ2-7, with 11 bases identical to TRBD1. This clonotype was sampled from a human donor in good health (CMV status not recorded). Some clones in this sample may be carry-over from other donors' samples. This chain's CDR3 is CASSLGYAGTGGYEQYV. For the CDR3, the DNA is TGTGCCAGCAGCTTGGGGTACGCCGGGACAGGGGGCTACGAGCAGTACGTC.